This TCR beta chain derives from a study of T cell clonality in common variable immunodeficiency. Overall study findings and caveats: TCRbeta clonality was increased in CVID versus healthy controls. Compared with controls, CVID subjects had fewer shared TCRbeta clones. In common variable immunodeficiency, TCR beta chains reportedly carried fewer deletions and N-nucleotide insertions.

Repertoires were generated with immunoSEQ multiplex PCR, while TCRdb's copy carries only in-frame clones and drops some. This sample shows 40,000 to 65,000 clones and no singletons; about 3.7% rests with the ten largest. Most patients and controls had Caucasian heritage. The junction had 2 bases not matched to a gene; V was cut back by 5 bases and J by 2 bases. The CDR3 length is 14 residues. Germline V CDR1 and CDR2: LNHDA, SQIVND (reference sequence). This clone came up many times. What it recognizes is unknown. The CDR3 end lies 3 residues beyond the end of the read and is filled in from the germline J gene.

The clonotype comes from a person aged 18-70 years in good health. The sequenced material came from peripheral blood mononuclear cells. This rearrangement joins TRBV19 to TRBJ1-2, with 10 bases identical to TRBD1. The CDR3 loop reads CASSPGQGNYGYTF. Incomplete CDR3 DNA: TGTGCCAGTAGTCCGGGACAGGGGAACTATGGC.